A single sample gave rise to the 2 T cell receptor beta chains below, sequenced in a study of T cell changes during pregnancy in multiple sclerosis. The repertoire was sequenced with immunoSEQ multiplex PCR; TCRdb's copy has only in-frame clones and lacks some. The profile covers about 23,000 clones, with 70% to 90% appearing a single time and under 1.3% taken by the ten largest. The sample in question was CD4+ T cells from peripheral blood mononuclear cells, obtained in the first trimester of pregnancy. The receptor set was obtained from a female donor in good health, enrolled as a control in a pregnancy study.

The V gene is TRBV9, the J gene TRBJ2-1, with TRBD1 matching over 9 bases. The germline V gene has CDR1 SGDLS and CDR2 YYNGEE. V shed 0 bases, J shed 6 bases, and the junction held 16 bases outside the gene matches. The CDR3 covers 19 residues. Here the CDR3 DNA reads TGTGCCAGCAGCGTAGAAGGGGACCCCGGGACAGGGTACATCAATGAGCAGTTCTTC. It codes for CASSVEGDPGTGYINEQFF.

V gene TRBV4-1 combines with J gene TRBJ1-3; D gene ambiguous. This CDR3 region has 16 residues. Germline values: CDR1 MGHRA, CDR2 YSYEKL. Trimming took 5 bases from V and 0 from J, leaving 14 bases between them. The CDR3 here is CASSDPPRSSGNTIYF. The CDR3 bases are TGCGCCAGCAGCGATCCCCCCCGGAGCTCTGGAAACACCATATATTTT.